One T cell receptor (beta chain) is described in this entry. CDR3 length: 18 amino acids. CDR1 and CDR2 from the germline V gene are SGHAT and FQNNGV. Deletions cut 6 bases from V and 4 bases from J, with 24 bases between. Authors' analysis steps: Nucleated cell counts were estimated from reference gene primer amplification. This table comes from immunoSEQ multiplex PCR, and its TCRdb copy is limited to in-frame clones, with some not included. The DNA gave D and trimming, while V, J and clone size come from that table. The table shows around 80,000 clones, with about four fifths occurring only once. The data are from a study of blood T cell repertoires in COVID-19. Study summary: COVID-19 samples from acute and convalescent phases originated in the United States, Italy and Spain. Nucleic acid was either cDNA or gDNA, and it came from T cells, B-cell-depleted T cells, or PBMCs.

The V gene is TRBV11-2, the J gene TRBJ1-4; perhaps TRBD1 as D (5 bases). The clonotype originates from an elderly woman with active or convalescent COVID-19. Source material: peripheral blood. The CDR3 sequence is CASRRGVGLRDLNEKLFF. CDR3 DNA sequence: TGTGCCAGCAGACGGGGGGTAGGTCTTCGAGACCTTAATGAAAAACTGTTTTTT.